Detailed here is one TCR beta chain. Its antigen is still unknown. This entry comes from a study of beta chain features in type 1 diabetes. On the study more broadly: All of the samples together had around 110,000,000 sorted cells examined.

Every isolated RNA sample was fully reverse transcribed, so sequencing captured expressed TCRB transcripts. The protocol was immunoSEQ multiplex PCR, while the TCRdb copy is restricted to in-frame clones and leaves out a portion. The table includes around 340,000 clones, 20% detected once. One heparinised blood draw averaging approximately 100 mL was given by each donor. General observations from the study: TCRB CDR3 length was moderately but significantly reduced in all four CD4+ subsets of Type 1 diabetes patients. Any role of HLA type in TCRB rearrangement remained unresolved here.

In germline, CDR1 is SGHRS, CDR2 YFSETQ. The CDR3 spans 13 residues. V was cut by 4 bases and J by 3 bases, with 11 bases left in between. Sequenced: naive CD4+ T cells from blood. The sequence derives from a woman aged 18-29 years in good health. This rearrangement joins TRBV5-1 to TRBJ2-7; D perhaps matches TRBD2 (5 bases). For the CDR3, the DNA is TGCGCCAGCAGCGAAAGCGGAAACTACGAGCAGTACTTC. It is translated as CASSESGNYEQYF. Full variable domain (missing parts from reference TRBV5-1 and TRBJ2-7): KAGVTQTPRYLIKTRGQQVTLSCSPISGHRSVSWYQQTPGQGLQFLFEYFSETQRNKGNFPGRFSGRQFSNSRSEMNVSTLELGDSALYLCASSESGNYEQYFGPGTRLTVT.